The entry below describes one TCR beta chain. This record comes from a study of pediatric ulcerative colitis. Germline CDR1 reads SNHLY; CDR2 reads FYNNEI. Trimming left V 6 bases short and J 1 base short, with 6 bases between. The CDR3 is made up of 12 amino acids. Rectal tissue came from one to two pinch biopsies taken at colonoscopy. Up to 500,000 reads were sequenced per sample. Generated by immunoSEQ multiplex PCR, the TCRdb table keeps only in-frame clones and is missing some. The sample lists some 40,000 clones, 75% occurring once. J is TRBJ2-5 and V is TRBV2; no definite D call. This clonotype originated in a boy under 18 with severe ulcerative colitis. Sequenced: gut tissue. The chain's CDR3 is CASRVFQETQYF. The CDR3 DNA is TGTGCCAGCAGGGTATTCCAAGAGACCCAGTACTTC.